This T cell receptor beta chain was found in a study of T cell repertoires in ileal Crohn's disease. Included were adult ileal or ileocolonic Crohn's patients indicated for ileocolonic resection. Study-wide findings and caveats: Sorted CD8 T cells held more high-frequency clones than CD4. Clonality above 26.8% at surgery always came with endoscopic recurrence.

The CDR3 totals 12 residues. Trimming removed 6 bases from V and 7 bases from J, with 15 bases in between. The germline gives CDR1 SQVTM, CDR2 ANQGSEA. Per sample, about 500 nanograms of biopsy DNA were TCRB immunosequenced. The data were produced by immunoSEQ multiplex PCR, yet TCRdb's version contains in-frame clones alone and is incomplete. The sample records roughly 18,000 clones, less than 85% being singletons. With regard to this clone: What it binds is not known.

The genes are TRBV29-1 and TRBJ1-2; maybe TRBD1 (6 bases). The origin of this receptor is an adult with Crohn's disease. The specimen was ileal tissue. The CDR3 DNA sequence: TGCAGCGTCCCGACAGGCATGGGTGGCTACACCTTC. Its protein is CSVPTGMGGYTF.